This TCR beta chain came from a study of blood T cell repertoires in COVID-19. As for the study in general: Samples came from the United States, Italy and Spain, spanning acute and convalescent COVID-19. PBMCs, B-cell-depleted T cells, or T cells provided the cDNA or gDNA that made up the material.

This table comes from immunoSEQ multiplex PCR, and its TCRdb copy is limited to in-frame clones, with some not included. In the table there are roughly 130,000 clones, around 87% of which are singletons. The V gene end was trimmed by 5 bases and the J gene end by 1 base; junction bases not matched to a gene: 7. In germline, CDR1 is SEHNR, CDR2 FQNEAQ (reference sequence). This CDR3 comprises 17 residues. The J gene is TRBJ2-2, the V gene TRBV7-9, with TRBD2 matching 10 bases. This receptor was taken from a woman aged 60 to 75 with acute or convalescent COVID-19. Material for sequencing was peripheral blood. CDR3 protein: CASSPDLAGGNTGELFF. CDR3 DNA: TGTGCCAGCAGCCCAGACTTAGCGGGAGGGAACACCGGGGAGCTGTTTTTT.